Shown below are 4 T cell receptor beta chains from a single sample sequenced in a study of identical twins. Each CDR3 protein is one row after TCRdb ran MiXCR on the 5' RACE reads. The sample yields roughly 570,000 distinct CDR3 sequences, approximately 10% seen once. These data were likewise used in another study, on yellow fever vaccine responses in identical twins.

The specimen sequenced was PBMCs. The receptors were gathered from a woman aged 18-29 years in good health.

This chain joins TRBV20-1 and TRBJ2-2; 9 bases line up with TRBD2. Germline values: CDR1 DFQATT, CDR2 SNEGSKA (reference sequence). The CDR3 is 17 residues long. Losses at the gene ends were 0 bases for V and 7 bases for J; bases not matched to a gene: 12. CDR3 loop: CSARDPGRLAAVGELFF. CDR3 DNA: TGCAGTGCTAGAGATCCTGGGCGACTAGCGGCGGTCGGGGAGCTGTTTTTT.

Ten or more counts support this clonotype. The V and J genes are TRBV20-1 and TRBJ2-1; 8 bases align to TRBD2. The CDR3 has 14 residues. Trimming cost V 2 bases and J 3 bases; bases outside gene matches: 3. The germline V gene has CDR1 DFQATT and CDR2 SNEGSKA (reference sequence). As DNA, the CDR3 is TGCAGTGCTAGAACTAGCGGAGACTACAATGAGCAGTTCTTC. This encodes CSARTSGDYNEQFF.

This clonotype was seen a few times. This chain uses TRBV6-1 with TRBJ2-1, with TRBD2 identical over 7 bases. The CDR3 is 14 residues long. Germline V gene lookup returns CDR1 MNHNS and CDR2 SASEGT. Unmatched junction bases numbered 13, after V lost 10 bases and J lost 7 bases. The CDR3 region has the DNA TGTGCCACGCAACTATCGGGAGGTATAAATGAGCAGTTCTTC. This gives the protein CATQLSGGINEQFF.

This clonotype was counted a few times. Its ends do not fully match the called genes, so a read error is possible. The genes are TRBV9 and TRBJ2-7; tentative D call: TRBD2 (5 bases). Looked up from germline, CDR1 is SGDLS and CDR2 is YYNGEE. The CDR3 has 12 amino acids. The CDR3 sequence is CASGVANYEQYF. The DNA for the CDR3 is TGTGCCAGCGGCGTAGCGAACTACGAGCAGTACTTC. Using reference TRBV9 and TRBJ2-7 for the parts outside the CDR3, the full variable domain is DSGVTQTPKHLITATGQRVTLRCSPRSGDLSVYWYQQSLDQGLQFLIQYYNGEERAKGNILERFSAQQFPDLHSELNLSSLELGDSALYFCASGVANYEQYFGPGTRLTVT.